Here is one TCR beta chain with its context. It has no known antigen specificity. No per-base quality is available; no much larger clone lies one base away. The sample comes from a study of T cell changes during pregnancy in multiple sclerosis (dated by TCRdb to between 2017 and 2020). Study-wide context: Changes in the T cell repertoire over the course of pregnancy were examined in this study in women with multiple sclerosis.

The CDR3 holds 13 amino acids from the cysteine to the phenylalanine. Of all the DNA, just the CDR3 is kept, 39 bases in frame from base 1. The germline ends are 13 bases apart after V is trimmed by 6 bases and J by 5 bases. The germline V gene yields WSHSY for CDR1 and SAAADI for CDR2. Library generation was performed with the immunoSEQ multiplex PCR assay. Sourced from immuneACCESS, this table was stored by TCRdb with only in-frame sequences that have V and J called. A share of the clones is absent; for the studies checked, an unresolved V gene accounts for under half, and the remainder has no known explanation. The sample table shows approximately 27,000 clones, and 85% to 90% are seen once. Of the sample, roughly 7.4% is held by the ten largest clones.

The chain is made from TRBV10-2 and TRBJ1-1, with TRBD1 perhaps the D gene, on 5 matching bases. Source: CD8+ T cells from peripheral blood mononuclear cells, taken before pregnancy. The sequence derives from a female donor with multiple sclerosis, enrolled in a pregnancy study. The CDR3 region: CASREAGLTEAFF. The nucleotide sequence reads TGCGCCAGCAGGGAGGCGGGGCTTACTGAAGCTTTCTTT.